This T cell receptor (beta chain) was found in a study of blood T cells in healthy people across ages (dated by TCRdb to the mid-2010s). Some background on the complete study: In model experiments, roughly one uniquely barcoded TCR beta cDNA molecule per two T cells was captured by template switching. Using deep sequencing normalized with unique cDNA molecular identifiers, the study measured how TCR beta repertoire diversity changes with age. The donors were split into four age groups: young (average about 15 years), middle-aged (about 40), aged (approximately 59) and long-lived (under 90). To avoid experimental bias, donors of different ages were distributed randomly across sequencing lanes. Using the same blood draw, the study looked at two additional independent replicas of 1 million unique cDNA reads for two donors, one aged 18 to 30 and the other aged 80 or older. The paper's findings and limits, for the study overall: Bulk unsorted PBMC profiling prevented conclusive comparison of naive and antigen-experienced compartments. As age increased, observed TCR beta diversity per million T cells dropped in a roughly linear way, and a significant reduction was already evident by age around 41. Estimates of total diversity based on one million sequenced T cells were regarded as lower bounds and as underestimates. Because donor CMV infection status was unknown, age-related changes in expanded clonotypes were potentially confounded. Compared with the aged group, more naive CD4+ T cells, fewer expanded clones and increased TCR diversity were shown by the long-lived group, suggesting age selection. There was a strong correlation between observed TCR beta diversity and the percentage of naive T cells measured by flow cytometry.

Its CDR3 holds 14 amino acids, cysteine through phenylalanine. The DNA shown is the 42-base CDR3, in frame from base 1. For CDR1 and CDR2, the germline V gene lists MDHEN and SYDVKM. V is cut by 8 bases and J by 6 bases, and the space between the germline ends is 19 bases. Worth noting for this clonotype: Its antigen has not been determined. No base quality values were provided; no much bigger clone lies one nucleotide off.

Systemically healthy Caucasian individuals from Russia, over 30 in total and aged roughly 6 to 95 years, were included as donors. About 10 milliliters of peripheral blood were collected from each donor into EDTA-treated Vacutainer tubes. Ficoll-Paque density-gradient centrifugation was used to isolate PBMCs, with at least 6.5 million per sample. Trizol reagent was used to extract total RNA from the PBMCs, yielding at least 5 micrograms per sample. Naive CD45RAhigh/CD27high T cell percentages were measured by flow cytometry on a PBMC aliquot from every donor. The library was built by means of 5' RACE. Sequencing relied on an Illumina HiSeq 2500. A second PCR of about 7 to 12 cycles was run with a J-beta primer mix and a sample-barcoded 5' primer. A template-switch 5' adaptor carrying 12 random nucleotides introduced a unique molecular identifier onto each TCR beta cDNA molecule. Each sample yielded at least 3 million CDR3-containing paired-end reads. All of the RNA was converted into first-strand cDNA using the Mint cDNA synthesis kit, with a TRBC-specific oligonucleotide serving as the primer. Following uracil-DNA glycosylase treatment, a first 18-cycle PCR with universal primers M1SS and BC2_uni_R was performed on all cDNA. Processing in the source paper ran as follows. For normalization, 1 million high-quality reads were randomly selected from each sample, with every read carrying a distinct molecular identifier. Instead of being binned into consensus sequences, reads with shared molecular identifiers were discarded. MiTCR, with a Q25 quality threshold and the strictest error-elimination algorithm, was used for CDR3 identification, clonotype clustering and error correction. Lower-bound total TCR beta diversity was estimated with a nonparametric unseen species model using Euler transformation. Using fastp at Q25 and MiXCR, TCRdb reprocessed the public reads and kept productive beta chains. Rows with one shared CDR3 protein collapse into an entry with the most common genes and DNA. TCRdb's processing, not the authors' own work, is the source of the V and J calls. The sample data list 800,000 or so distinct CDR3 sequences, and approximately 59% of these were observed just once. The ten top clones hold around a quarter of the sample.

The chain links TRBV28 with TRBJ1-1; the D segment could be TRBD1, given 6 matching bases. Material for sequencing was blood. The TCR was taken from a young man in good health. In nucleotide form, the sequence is TGTGCCAGCGCCTCCCCCAGGGGTCCTCCTGAAGCTTTCTTT. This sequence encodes CASASPRGPPEAFF. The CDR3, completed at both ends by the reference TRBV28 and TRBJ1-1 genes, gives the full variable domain DVKVTQSSRYLVKRTGEKVFLECVQDMDHENMFWYRQDPGLGLRLIYFSYDVKMKEKGDIPEGYSVSREKKERFSLILESASTNQTSMYLCASASPRGPPEAFFGQGTRLTVV.